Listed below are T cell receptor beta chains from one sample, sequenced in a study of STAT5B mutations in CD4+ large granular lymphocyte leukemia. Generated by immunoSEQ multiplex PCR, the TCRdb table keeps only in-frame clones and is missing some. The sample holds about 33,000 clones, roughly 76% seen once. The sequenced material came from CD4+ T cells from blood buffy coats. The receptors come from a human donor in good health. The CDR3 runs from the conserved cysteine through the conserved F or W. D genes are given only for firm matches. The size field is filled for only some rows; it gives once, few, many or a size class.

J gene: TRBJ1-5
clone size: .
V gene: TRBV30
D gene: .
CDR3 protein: CAWSRQGTYSNQPQHF
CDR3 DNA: TGTGCCTGGAGTAGGCAGGGCACCTATAGCAATCAGCCCCAGCATTTT

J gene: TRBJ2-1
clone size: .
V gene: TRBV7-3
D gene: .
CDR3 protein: CASSLMGVSTPSYNEQFF
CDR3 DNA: TGTGCCAGCAGCTTAATGGGAGTTTCTACCCCCTCCTACAATGAGCAGTTCTTC

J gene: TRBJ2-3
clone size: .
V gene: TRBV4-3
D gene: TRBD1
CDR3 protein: CASSQEWGQGIDTQYF
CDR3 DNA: TGCGCCAGCAGCCAAGAATGGGGACAGGGGATAGATACGCAGTATTTT

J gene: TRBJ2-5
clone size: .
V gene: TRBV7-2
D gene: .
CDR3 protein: CASSSTQGPQETQYF
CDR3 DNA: TGTGCCAGCAGCTCTACCCAAGGGCCCCAAGAGACCCAGTACTTC

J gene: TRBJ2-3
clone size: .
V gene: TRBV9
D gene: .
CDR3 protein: CASSVDGEHTDTQYF
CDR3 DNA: TGTGCCAGCAGCGTAGATGGGGAGCACACAGATACGCAGTATTTT

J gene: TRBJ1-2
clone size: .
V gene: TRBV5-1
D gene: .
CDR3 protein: CASSREPRANYGYTF
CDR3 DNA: TGCGCCAGCAGCAGGGAACCGAGAGCTAACTATGGCTACACCTTC

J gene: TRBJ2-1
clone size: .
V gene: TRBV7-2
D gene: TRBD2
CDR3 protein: CASSLETSGNGEQFF
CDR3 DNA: TGTGCCAGCAGCTTAGAAACTAGCGGGAATGGTGAGCAGTTCTTC

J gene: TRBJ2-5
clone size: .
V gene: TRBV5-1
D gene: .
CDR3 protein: CASSLGQGKETQYF
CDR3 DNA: TGCGCCAGCAGCTTGGGGCAGGGGAAAGAGACCCAGTACTTC

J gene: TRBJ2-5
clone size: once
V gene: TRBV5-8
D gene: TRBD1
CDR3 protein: CASSLEDRGRGETQYF
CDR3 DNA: TGTGCCAGCAGCTTGGAGGACAGGGGGCGCGGAGAGACCCAGTACTTC

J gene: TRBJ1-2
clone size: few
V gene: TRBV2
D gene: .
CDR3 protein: CASTVRGAIYGYTF
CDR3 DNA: TGTGCCAGCACAGTTCGTGGGGCTATCTATGGCTACACCTTC

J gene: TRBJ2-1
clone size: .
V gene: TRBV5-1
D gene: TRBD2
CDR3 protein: CASVAGGVRNEQFF
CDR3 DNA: TGCGCCAGCGTAGCGGGAGGGGTTAGGAATGAGCAGTTCTTC

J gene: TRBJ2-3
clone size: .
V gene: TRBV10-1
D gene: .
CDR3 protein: CASSSPDTQYF
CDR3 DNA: TGCGCCAGCAGTTCCCCAGATACGCAGTATTTT

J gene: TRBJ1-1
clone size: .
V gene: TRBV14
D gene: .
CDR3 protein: CASSQWPTAGATEAFF
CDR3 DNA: TGTGCCAGCAGCCAGTGGCCTACGGCTGGGGCCACTGAAGCTTTCTTT

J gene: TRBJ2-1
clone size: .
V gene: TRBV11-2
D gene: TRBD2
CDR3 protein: CASRTSGRRENEQFF
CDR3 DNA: TGTGCCTCCAGGACTAGCGGGAGAAGGGAGAATGAGCAGTTCTTC

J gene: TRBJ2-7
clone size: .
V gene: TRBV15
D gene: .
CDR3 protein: CATSMGYEQYF
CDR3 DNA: TGTGCCACCAGTATGGGTTACGAGCAGTACTTC

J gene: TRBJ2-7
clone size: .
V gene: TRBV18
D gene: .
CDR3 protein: CASSPPSSYEQYF
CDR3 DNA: TGTGCCAGCTCACCTCCCAGCTCCTACGAGCAGTACTTC

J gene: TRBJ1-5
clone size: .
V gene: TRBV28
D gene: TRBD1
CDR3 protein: CASAGVGTGHNQPQHF
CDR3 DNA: TGTGCCAGCGCTGGAGTCGGGACAGGTCATAATCAGCCCCAGCATTTT

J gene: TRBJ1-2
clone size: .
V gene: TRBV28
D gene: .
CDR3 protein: CASSLPLQQELYGYTF
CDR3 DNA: TGTGCCAGCAGTTTACCGCTCCAACAGGAACTCTATGGCTACACCTTC

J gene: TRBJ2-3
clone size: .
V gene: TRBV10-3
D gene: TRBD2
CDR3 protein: CAISEGGTSGDYTDTQYF
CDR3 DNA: TGTGCCATCAGTGAGGGGGGGACTAGCGGGGACTACACAGATACGCAGTATTTT

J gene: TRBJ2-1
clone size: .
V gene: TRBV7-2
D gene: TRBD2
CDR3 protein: CASRRTSGYNEQFF
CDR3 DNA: TGTGCCAGCAGAAGGACTAGCGGCTACAATGAGCAGTTCTTC

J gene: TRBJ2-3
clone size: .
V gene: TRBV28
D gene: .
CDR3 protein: CASSLQGLFTDTQYF
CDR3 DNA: TGTGCCAGCAGTTTGCAGGGCCTATTCACAGATACGCAGTATTTT

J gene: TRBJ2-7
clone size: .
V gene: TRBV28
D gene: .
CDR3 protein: CAIRGDTVGEQYF
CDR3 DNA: TGTGCCATCAGGGGGGATACGGTGGGCGAGCAGTACTTC

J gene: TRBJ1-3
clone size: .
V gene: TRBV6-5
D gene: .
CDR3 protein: CASSYRGLGDTIYF
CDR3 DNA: TGTGCCAGCAGTTACAGGGGCCTTGGGGACACCATATATTTT

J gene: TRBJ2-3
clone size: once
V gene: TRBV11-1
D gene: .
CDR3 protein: CASSQREGYADTQYF
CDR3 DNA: TGTGCCAGCAGCCAACGCGAGGGATATGCAGATACGCAGTATTTT

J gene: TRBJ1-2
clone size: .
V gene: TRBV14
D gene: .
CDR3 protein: CASSDRFYGYTF
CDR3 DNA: TGTGCCAGCAGTGACAGGTTCTATGGCTACACCTTC

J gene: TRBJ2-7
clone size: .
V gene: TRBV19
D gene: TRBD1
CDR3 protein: CASSRDRVAEQYF
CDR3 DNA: TGTGCCAGTAGCCGGGACAGGGTGGCTGAGCAGTACTTC

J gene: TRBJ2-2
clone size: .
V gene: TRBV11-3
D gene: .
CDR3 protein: CASSLSRTAQNTGELFF
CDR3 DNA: TGTGCCAGCAGCTTAAGCCGGACAGCTCAGAACACCGGGGAGCTGTTTTTT

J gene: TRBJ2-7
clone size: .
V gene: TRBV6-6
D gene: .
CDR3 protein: CASSNLGDYEQYF
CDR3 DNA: TGTGCCAGCAGCAACCTTGGCGACTACGAGCAGTACTTC

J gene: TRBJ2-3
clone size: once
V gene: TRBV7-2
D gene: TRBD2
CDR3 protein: CASSLARTSGTDTQYF
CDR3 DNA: TGTGCCAGCAGCTTAGCGCGTACTAGCGGGACAGATACGCAGTATTTT

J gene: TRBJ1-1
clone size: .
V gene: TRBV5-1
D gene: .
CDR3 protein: CASSLSGQGMNTEAFF
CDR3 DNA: TGCGCCAGCAGCTTGTCAGGGCAGGGGATGAACACTGAAGCTTTCTTT

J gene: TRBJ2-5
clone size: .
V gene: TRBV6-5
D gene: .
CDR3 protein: CASSSDIQETQYF
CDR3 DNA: TGTGCCAGCAGTTCGGACATCCAAGAGACCCAGTACTTC

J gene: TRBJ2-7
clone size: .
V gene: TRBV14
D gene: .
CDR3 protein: CASSQAGTAVNF
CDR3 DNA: TGTGCCAGCAGCCAAGCAGGGACTGCCGTGAACTTC

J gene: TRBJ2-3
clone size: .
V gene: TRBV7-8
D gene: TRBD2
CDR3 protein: CASSLVATSGRTDTQYF
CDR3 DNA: TGTGCCAGCAGCTTAGTAGCGACTAGCGGGAGAACAGATACGCAGTATTTT

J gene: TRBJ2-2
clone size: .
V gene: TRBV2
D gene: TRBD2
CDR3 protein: CASRRLAANTGELFF
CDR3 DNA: TGTGCCAGCAGACGACTAGCGGCGAACACCGGGGAGCTGTTTTTT

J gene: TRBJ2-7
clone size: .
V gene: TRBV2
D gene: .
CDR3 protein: CASSDSSSPYEQYF
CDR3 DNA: TGTGCCAGCAGTGACTCTAGTAGTCCCTACGAGCAGTACTTC

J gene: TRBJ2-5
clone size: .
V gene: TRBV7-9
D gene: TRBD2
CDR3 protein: CASSLARGLAGAFQETQYF
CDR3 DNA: TGTGCCAGCAGCTTAGCAAGGGGACTAGCGGGAGCGTTCCAAGAGACCCAGTACTTC

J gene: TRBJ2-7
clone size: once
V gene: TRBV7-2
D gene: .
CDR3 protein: CASSPNAGSYEQYF
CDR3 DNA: TGTGCCAGCAGCCCGAATGCGGGTTCCTACGAGCAGTACTTC

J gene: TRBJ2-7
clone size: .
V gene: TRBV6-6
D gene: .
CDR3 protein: CASSGDGSSYEQYF
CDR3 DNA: TGTGCCAGCAGTGGGGACGGTAGCTCCTACGAGCAGTACTTC

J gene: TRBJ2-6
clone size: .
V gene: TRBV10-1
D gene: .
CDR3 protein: CASRDSGANVLTF
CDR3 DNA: TGCGCCAGCAGGGATTCTGGGGCCAACGTCCTGACTTTC

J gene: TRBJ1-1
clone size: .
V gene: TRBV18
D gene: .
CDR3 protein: CASSPHPLTGQNTEAFF
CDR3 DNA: TGTGCCAGCTCACCACATCCCCTCACGGGACAAAACACTGAAGCTTTCTTT

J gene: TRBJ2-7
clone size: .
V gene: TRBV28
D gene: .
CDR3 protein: CASRNWTPRYEQYF
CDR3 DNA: TGTGCCAGCAGAAATTGGACCCCCCGATACGAGCAGTACTTC

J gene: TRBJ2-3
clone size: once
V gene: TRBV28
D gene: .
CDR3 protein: CASSLPTSHTDTQYF
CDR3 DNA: TGTGCCAGCAGTCTGCCCACAAGTCACACAGATACGCAGTATTTT

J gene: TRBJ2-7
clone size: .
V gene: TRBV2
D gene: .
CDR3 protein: CASSELQGKGEQYF
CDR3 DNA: TGTGCCAGCAGTGAACTTCAGGGTAAGGGCGAGCAGTACTTC

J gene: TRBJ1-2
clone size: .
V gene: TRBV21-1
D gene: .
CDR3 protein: CASSKFSGYTF
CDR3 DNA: TGTGCCAGCAGCAAATTTTCTGGCTACACCTTC

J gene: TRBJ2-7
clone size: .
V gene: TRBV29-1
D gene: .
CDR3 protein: CSVRGGWFTSYEQYF
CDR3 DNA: TGCAGCGTGAGAGGTGGGTGGTTTACATCCTACGAGCAGTACTTC

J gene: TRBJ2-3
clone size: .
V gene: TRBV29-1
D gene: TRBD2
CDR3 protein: CSVFGGATSGSADTQYF
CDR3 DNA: TGCAGCGTTTTTGGGGGGGCGACTAGCGGGAGTGCAGATACGCAGTATTTT

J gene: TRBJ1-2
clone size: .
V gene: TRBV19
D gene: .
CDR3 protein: CASSMIGQGLEGYTF
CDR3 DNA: TGTGCCAGTAGTATGATCGGGCAGGGCCTGGAAGGCTACACCTTC

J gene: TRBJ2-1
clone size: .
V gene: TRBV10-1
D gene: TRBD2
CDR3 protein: CASSESSGRAYNEQFF
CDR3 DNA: TGCGCCAGCAGTGAGTCCAGCGGGAGGGCCTACAATGAGCAGTTCTTC

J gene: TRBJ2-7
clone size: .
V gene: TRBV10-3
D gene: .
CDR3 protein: CAISFAGVVREQYF
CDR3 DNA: TGTGCCATCAGCTTTGCCGGGGTGGTGCGCGAGCAGTACTTC

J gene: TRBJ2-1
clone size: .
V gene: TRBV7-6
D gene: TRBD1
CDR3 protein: CASSSTGGKSYNEQFF
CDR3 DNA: TGTGCCAGCAGCTCGACAGGGGGCAAATCCTACAATGAGCAGTTCTTC

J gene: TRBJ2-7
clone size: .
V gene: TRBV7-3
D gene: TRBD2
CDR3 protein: CASSLAGGHEQYF
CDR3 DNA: TGTGCCAGCAGCCTAGCGGGAGGCCACGAGCAGTACTTC

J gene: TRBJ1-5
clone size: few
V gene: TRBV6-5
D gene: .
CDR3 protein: CASLSGDQPQHF
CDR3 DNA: TGTGCCAGTCTGTCAGGGGATCAGCCCCAGCATTTT

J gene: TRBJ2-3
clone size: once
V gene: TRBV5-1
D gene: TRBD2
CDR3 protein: CASSLVPLGLAGGTDTQYF
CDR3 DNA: TGCGCCAGCAGCTTGGTCCCCTTAGGACTAGCGGGGGGCACAGATACGCAGTATTTT

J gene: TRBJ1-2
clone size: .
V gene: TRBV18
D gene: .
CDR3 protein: CASSPGTDRDYTF
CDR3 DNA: TGTGCCAGCTCACCCGGGACCGACCGTGACTACACCTTC

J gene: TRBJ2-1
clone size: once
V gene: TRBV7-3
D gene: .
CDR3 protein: CASSISGSQYNEQFF
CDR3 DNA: TGTGCCAGCAGCATCTCCGGGAGCCAATACAATGAGCAGTTCTTC